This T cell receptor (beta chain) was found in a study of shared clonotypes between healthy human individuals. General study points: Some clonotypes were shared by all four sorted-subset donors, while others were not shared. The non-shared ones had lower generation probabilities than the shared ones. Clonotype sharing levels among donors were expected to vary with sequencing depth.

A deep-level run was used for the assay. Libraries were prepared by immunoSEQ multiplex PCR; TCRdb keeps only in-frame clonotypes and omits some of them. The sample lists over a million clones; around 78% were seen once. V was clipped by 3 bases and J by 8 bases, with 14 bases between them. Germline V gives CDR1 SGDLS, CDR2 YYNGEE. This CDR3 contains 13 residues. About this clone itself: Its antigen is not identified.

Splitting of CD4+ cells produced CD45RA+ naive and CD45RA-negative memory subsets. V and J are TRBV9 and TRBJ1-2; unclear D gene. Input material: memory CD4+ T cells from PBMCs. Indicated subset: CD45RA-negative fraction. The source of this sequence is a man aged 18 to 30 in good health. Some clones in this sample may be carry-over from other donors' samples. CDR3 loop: CASSATGSTGYTF. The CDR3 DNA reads TGTGCCAGCAGCGCGACGGGGAGCACCGGCTACACCTTC.